This T cell receptor beta chain was observed in a study of a mutant IDH1 vaccine in newly diagnosed glioma. On the study more broadly: Earlier care involved radiotherapy, temozolomide, or both, and the majority received both.

Using immunoSEQ multiplex PCR, the repertoire was profiled, and TCRdb retains in-frame clones only, with some absent. Altogether around 60,000 clones are present, roughly 80% being singletons, with the ten largest covering roughly 5.7%. Trimming cost V 2 bases and J 1 base, with 2 bases left between them. Germline CDR1 and CDR2: KGHSH and LQKENI. This CDR3 has 12 amino acids. On this clone itself: Its antigen is as yet unknown.

Time point specified: week 35, safety follow-up. Every single dose of the vaccine, 300 ug of mutant IDH1 20-mer peptide, came with topical imiquimod. The source was PBMCs, collected from a glioma patient whose treatment included an IDH1 peptide vaccine. J is TRBJ1-2 and V is TRBV18, with D uncertain. This TCR was sampled from a man aged 35 to 55 with glioma. In nucleotides, the CDR3 is TGTGCCAGCTCACCAGTTAACTATGGCTACACCTTC. Translation gives CASSPVNYGYTF.